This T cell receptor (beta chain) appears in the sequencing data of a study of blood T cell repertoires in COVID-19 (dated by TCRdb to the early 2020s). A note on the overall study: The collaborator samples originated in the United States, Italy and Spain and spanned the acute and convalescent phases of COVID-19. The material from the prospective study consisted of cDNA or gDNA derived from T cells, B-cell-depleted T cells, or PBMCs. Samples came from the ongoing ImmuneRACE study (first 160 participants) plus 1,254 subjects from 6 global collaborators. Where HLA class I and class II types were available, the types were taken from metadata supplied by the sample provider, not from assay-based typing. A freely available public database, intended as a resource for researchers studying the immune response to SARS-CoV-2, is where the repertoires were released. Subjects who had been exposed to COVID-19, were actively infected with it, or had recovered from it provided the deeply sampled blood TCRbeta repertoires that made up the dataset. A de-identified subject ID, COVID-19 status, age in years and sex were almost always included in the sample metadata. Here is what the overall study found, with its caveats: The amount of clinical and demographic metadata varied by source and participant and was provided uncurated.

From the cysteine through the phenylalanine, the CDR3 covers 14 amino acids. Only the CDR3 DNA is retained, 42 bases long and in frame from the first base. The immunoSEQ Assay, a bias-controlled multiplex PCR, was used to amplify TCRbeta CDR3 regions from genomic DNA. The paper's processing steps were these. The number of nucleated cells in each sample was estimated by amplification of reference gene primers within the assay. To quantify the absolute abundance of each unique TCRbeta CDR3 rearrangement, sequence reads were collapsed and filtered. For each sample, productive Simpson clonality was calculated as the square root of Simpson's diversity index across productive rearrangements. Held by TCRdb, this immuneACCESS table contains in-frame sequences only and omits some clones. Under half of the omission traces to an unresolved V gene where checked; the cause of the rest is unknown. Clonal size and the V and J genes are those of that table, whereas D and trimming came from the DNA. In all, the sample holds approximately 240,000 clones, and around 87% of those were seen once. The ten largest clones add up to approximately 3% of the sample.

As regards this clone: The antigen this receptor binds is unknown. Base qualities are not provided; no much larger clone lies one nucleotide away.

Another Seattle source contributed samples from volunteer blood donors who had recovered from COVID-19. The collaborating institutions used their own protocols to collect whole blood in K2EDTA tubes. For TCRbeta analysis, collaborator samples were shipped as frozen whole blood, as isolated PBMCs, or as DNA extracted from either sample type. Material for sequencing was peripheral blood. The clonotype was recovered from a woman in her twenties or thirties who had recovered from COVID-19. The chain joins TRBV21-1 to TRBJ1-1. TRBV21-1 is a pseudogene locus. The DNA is TGTGCCAGCAGCATTTTAGTGAGGAACACTGAAGCTTTCTTT. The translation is CASSILVRNTEAFF.